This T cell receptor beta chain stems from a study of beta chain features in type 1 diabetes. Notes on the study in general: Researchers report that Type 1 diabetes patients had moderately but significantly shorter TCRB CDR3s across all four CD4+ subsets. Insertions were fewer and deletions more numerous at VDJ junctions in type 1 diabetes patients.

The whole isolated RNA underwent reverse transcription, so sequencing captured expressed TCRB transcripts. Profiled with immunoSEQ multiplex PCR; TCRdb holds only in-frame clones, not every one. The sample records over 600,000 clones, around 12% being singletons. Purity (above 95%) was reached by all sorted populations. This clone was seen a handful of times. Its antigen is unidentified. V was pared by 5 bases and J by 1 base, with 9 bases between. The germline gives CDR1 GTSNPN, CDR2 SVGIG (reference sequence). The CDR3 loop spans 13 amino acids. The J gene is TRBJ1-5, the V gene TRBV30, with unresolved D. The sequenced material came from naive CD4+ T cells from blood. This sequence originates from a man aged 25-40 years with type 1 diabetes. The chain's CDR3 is CAWSEASNQPQHF. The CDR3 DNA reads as TGTGCCTGGTCGGAGGCGAGCAATCAGCCCCAGCATTTT.